This TCR beta chain was profiled in a study of blood T cell repertoires in COVID-19. Study-wide background: Both acute and convalescent COVID-19 samples were obtained from the United States, Italy and Spain. PBMCs, B-cell-depleted T cells, or T cells provided the cDNA or gDNA that made up the material.

V lost 7 bases and J lost 1, with 4 bases in between. The CDR3 runs to 11 residues. Per the germline V gene, CDR1 is LNHDA and CDR2 is SQIVND (reference sequence). In the authors' methods: Nucleated cell number was recorded as an estimate derived from reference gene primer amplification. Generated by immunoSEQ multiplex PCR, the TCRdb table keeps only in-frame clones and is missing some. Clone size and V and J calls were adopted from that table, with D and trimming inferred from the DNA. The sample contains hundreds of thousands of clones, around four fifths of which appear only once. The chain recombines TRBV19 with TRBJ1-1; unclear D gene. The sequenced sample consisted of peripheral blood. This receptor was obtained from a middle-aged woman with active or convalescent COVID-19. The CDR3 DNA follows: TGTGCCAGTATTAAGAACACTGAAGCTTTCTTT. This gives the protein CASIKNTEAFF. Filled out from reference TRBV19 and TRBJ1-1, the complete variable domain reads DGGITQSPKYLFRKEGQNVTLSCEQNLNHDAMYWYRQDPGQGLRLIYYSQIVNDFQKGDIAEGYSVSREKKESFPLTVTSAQKNPTAFYLCASIKNTEAFFGQGTRLTVV.